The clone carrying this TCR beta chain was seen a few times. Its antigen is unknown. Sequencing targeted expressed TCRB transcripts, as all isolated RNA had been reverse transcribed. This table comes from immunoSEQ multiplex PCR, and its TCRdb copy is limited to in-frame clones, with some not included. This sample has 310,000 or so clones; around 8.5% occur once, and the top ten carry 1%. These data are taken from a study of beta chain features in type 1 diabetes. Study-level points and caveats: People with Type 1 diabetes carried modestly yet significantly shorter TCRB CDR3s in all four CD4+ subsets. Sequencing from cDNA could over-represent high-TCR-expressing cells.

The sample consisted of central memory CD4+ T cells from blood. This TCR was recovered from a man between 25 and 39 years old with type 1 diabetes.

CDR3 in amino acids: CASSQESSLEAFF. Here the CDR3 DNA reads TGCGCCAGCAGCCAAGAGTCCAGCCTCGAAGCTTTCTTT. The rearrangement uses TRBV4-3 and TRBJ1-1; no firm D call. In germline, CDR1 is LGHNA, CDR2 YSLEER. The CDR3 loop spans 13 amino acids. The V end was cut by 0 bases, the J end by 8 bases, with 10 bases between.